These 24 T cell receptor beta chains originate from one sample sequenced in a study of spatial heterogeneity in lung cancer (dated by TCRdb to the late 2010s). The study at large found these results: The number of expanded intratumoral alpha and beta TCRs correlated with the tumor nonsynonymous mutation count.

Which antigens these TCRs recognize remains unknown. The time point label of this sample denotes: sample taken at primary tumor resection. Receptor amplification or capture employed 5' RACE. The listed sequencing device is NextSeq 500. TCRdb applied fastp at Q25 and MiXCR to the public reads, then kept only in-frame beta chains. Rows are combined by CDR3 protein, so each entry shows the most common genes and DNA. This sample is represented by about 14,000 distinct CDR3 sequences; about 4.8% of them were singletons. The ten largest account for approximately 16% of the sample. The source was lung tumor tissue, collected at surgery. The receptors originated from a female donor with early-stage non-small cell lung cancer.

This clonotype was counted many times. One end of the junction fails to match germline, which may point to a read error. This beta chain was picked up by a library intended for alpha chains and is off target, so its count carries little meaning. The chain uses TRBV6-6 and TRBJ1-2; D is ambiguous. This CDR3 spans 10 amino acids. Germline V lookup: CDR1 MNHNY, CDR2 SVGAGI (reference sequence). The CDR3 reads CASSYKYWAF. CDR3 nucleotides: TGTGCCAGCAGTTACAAATACTGGGCCTTC.

This clonotype came up many times. The library was built for alpha chains, so this beta chain is an off-target read and its size means little. The chain employs TRBV6-2 or TRBV6-3 and TRBJ2-1, with TRBD2 matching 9 bases. This CDR3 has 17 residues. V shed 1 base, J shed 6 bases, and the junction held 10 bases outside the gene matches. Germline CDR1 is MNHEY and CDR2 is SVGEGT. In DNA form, the CDR3 reads TGTGCCAGCAGTTACTTTTTAATGCGGGGGGGCGTCAATGAGCAGTTCTTC. This codes for CASSYFLMRGGVNEQFF.

This clonotype was counted between two and nine times. The size of this beta chain means little, since it is a stray read in a library made for alpha chains. V and J are TRBV6-1 and TRBJ2-1, with 10 bases aligning to TRBD2. V was clipped by 5 bases and J by 4 bases; unmatched bases: 5. The CDR3 is 15 amino acids. Germline V gives CDR1 MNHNS, CDR2 SASEGT. The CDR3 DNA reads as TGTGCCAGCAGTATCCTAGCGGGGGATTACAATGAGCAGTTCTTC. It codes for CASSILAGDYNEQFF.

This clonotype appeared many times. A library made for alpha chains picked up this beta chain off target, so its size means little. The rearrangement joins TRBV20-1 to TRBJ2-7; a possible D gene is TRBD1 (6 bases). This CDR3 comprises 13 residues. V lost 2 bases, J lost 4 bases, and 12 bases lay in between. Per the germline V gene, CDR1 is DFQATT and CDR2 is SNEGSKA (reference sequence). Here the CDR3 DNA reads TGCAGTGCTAGATCTGACAGGTCATACGAGCAGTACTTC. It codes for CSARSDRSYEQYF.

This clonotype was counted ten times or more. With the library built for alpha chains, this beta chain is off target and its frequency is not meaningful. The chain employs TRBV12-3 or TRBV12-4 and TRBJ2-3; 9 positions agree with TRBD2. Trimming took 7 bases from V and 1 from J; bases not matched to a gene: 3. This CDR3 region has 14 residues. The CDR3 bases are TGTGCCAGCACACAGCGGGGGGGCACAGATACGCAGTATTTT. Translated, it gives CASTQRGGTDTQYF.

This clonotype has ten or more counts. This beta chain appears as a stray read in a library generated for alpha chains; its size is not informative. The genes are TRBV5-1 and TRBJ2-2; D remains ambiguous. V was shortened by 6 bases and J by 7 bases, with 10 bases between the two germline ends. The CDR3 is 12 residues long. The germline V gene has CDR1 SGHRS and CDR2 YFSETQ. CDR3 sequence reads: CASNKGNGELFF. The CDR3 DNA sequence: TGCGCCAGCAATAAAGGGAACGGGGAGCTGTTTTTT.

Remarks on this clonotype: This beta chain came through as a stray read in a library set up for alpha chains, and its size says little. The CDR3 DNA reads TGTGCCAGCAGCTTTAACCGGCCTAGCGGCACCGGGGAGCTGTTTTTT. It specifies CASSFNRPSGTGELFF. This rearrangement joins TRBV7-2 to TRBJ2-2, with 7 bases matching TRBD2. V gave up 3 bases and J gave up 4 bases; unmatched junction bases: 8. This CDR3 comprises 16 residues. Per the germline V gene, CDR1 is SGHTA and CDR2 is FQGNSA.

As for this clonotype: This beta chain came through as a stray read in a library set up for alpha chains, and its size says little. This chain connects TRBV3-1 to TRBJ1-1; possible D gene TRBD1, 5 bases. CDR3 length: 13 amino acids. The V gene lost 1 base and the J gene lost 7 bases, with 10 bases spanning the gap. Germline-derived CDR1 and CDR2 are LGHDT and YNNKEL (reference sequence). DNA of the CDR3: TGTGCCAGCAGCCAAGGACAGCTTGGTGAAGCTTTCTTT. Protein product: CASSQGQLGEAFF.

A word on this clonotype: Within a library made for alpha chains, this beta chain is off target, and its count is uninformative. The chain employs TRBV2 and TRBJ2-1; D uncertain. V lost 5 bases to trimming and J lost 8 bases, with 16 bases between them. This CDR3 contains 14 residues. Looked up from germline, CDR1 is SNHLY and CDR2 is FYNNEI. CDR3 loop: CASSPQTRSDEQFF. CDR3 bases: TGTGCCAGCAGTCCTCAGACGAGGAGCGATGAGCAGTTCTTC.

There are many counts of this clonotype. The library was prepared for alpha chains; this beta chain is a stray read, so its frequency means little. The chain is built from TRBV7-7 and TRBJ1-2; D not certain. This CDR3 region has 14 residues. Trimming removed 2 bases at V and 3 bases at J, with 10 bases between. From germline, CDR1 is SSHAT and CDR2 FNYEAQ (reference sequence). The CDR3 region is CASSLRQRDYGYTF. The CDR3 nucleotides read TGTGCCAGCAGCTTAAGGCAGAGGGACTATGGCTACACCTTC.

About this clonotype itself: A much larger clone differs from this one at a single base, so this may be a read error. A library made for alpha chains picked up this beta chain off target, so its size means little. V gene TRBV12-3 or TRBV12-4 combines with J gene TRBJ1-5, with TRBD1 matching over 7 bases. This CDR3 spans 15 amino acids. As DNA, the CDR3 is TGTGCCAGCAGGGAACAGGGGACGGCCAATCAGCCCCGGCATTTT. As protein: CASREQGTANQPRHF.

This clonotype showed up many times. This beta chain is off target for a library built for alpha chains, so its abundance means little. The chain couples TRBV12-3 or TRBV12-4 to TRBJ2-7; the D is unclear. The V gene lost 5 bases and the J gene lost 7 bases, with 12 bases spanning the gap. The CDR3 contains 12 residues. The CDR3 bases are TGTGCCAGCAGTCCGACGTCCCGAGAGCAGTACTTC. This encodes CASSPTSREQYF.

This clonotype has a count of ten or more. This beta chain appears as a stray read in a library generated for alpha chains; its size is not informative. V gene TRBV28 combines with J gene TRBJ2-1; no reliable D call. The length of the CDR3 is 11 residues. Between the trimmed V and J ends, which lost 3 bases and 7 bases, there was a span of 4 bases. Germline V gene lookup returns CDR1 MDHEN and CDR2 SYDVKM. CDR3: CASSLRNEQFF. The CDR3 DNA is TGTGCCAGCAGTTTGAGGAATGAGCAGTTCTTC.

This clonotype was seen many times. Little can be read into the size of this beta chain, an off-target read in a library designed for alpha chains. The chain couples TRBV12-3 or TRBV12-4 to TRBJ1-1, with TRBD1 identical over 7 bases. The CDR3 has 16 residues. Trimming at V came to 2 bases and at J to 2 bases, leaving 8 bases not matched to a gene. CDR3 in amino acids: CASSLSRGQPNTEAFF. CDR3 coding DNA: TGTGCCAGCAGTTTATCCCGGGGACAGCCAAACACTGAAGCTTTCTTT.

A single count supports this clonotype. The library was prepared for alpha chains; this beta chain is a stray read, so its frequency means little. The chain links TRBV10-1 to TRBJ2-7; the D gene could be TRBD1 or TRBD2 (6 bases each). CDR1 and CDR2 from the germline V gene are WNHNN and SYGVQD (reference sequence). The CDR3 length is 12 residues. The V and J ends lost 4 bases and 6 bases respectively, with 10 bases between them. CDR3 nucleotides: TGCGCCAGCAGTGTAGGAGGGGGCGAGCAGTACTTC. It specifies CASSVGGGEQYF.

This clonotype was seen at least ten times. This beta chain appears as a stray read in a library generated for alpha chains; its size is not informative. V is TRBV7-2 and J is TRBJ2-1, with D uncertain. The CDR3 loop spans 16 amino acids. The germline V and J ends were trimmed by 3 bases and 0 bases, with 12 bases remaining between them. Germline CDR1 is SGHTA and CDR2 is FQGNSA. The CDR3 loop reads CASSFELQASYNEQFF. Written as DNA, the CDR3 is TGTGCCAGCAGCTTTGAATTACAAGCCTCCTACAATGAGCAGTTCTTC.

This clonotype was detected ten times or more. This beta chain is off target for a library built for alpha chains, so its abundance means little. V and J are TRBV6-6 and TRBJ2-7, with 7 bases matching TRBD2. Losses at the gene ends were 5 bases for V and 6 bases for J; bases not matched to a gene: 10. The CDR3 has 14 residues. Germline loops: CDR1 MNHNY, CDR2 SVGAGI (reference sequence). CDR3 protein: CASSGGLGRSEQYF. CDR3 DNA sequence: TGTGCCAGCAGTGGCGGACTAGGGCGGAGCGAGCAGTACTTC.

This clonotype was detected many times. Little can be read into the size of this beta chain, an off-target read in a library designed for alpha chains. The rearrangement uses TRBV3-1 and TRBJ2-2; no definite D call. The CDR3 sequence is 18 residues long. Trimming removed 0 bases at V and 2 bases at J, with 16 bases between. The germline V gene encodes CDR1 LGHDT and CDR2 YNNKEL (reference sequence). CDR3 region: CASSQEGRQAINTGELFF. The CDR3 region has the DNA TGTGCCAGCAGCCAAGAAGGGCGGCAGGCGATTAACACCGGGGAGCTGTTTTTT.

At least ten counts were recorded for this clonotype. Being off target in a library aimed at alpha chains, this beta chain has a size of little meaning. V is TRBV20-1 and J is TRBJ1-2, with D perhaps TRBD1 (6 bases). The ends were cut back, 0 bases at V and 4 bases at J, with 15 bases in the middle. The CDR3 consists of 15 residues. Germline V CDR1 and CDR2: DFQATT, SNEGSKA (reference sequence). DNA for the CDR3: TGCAGTGCTAGAGATCAGGGGACGGTGGCCTATGGCTACACCTTC. This gives the protein CSARDQGTVAYGYTF.

In its sample, this clonotype was seen many times. The library was designed around alpha chains, so this beta chain is a stray read whose abundance carries little weight. The chain couples TRBV12-3 or TRBV12-4 to TRBJ1-4; D remains unclear. V was clipped by 5 bases and J by 4 bases, with 11 bases between them. The CDR3 has 14 residues. CDR3 loop: CASSPQLNNEKLFF. For the CDR3, the DNA is TGTGCCAGCAGTCCACAGCTCAATAATGAAAAACTGTTTTTT.

This clonotype appeared many times. This beta chain is off target for a library built for alpha chains, so its abundance means little. The V and J genes are TRBV11-2 and TRBJ2-3, with 8 bases fitting TRBD2. V was pared by 4 bases and J by 5 bases, with 8 bases of the junction left unmatched. CDR1 is SGHAT and CDR2 is FQNNGV in the germline V gene. This CDR3 comprises 15 residues. CDR3 DNA: TGTGCCAGCAGCTCTTACGGGGGGGCTGGAGATACGCAGTATTTT. This codes for CASSSYGGAGDTQYF. Supplemented by reference TRBV11-2 and TRBJ2-3, the full variable domain reads EAGVAQSPRYKIIEKRQSVAFWCNPISGHATLYWYQQILGQGPKLLIQFQNNGVVDDSQLPKDRFSAERLKGVDSTLKIQPAKLEDSAVYLCASSSYGGAGDTQYFGPGTRLTVL.

This clonotype was seen ten or more times. Since the library was made to target alpha chains, this beta chain is a stray read and its abundance is not meaningful. The gene calls are TRBV5-5 and TRBJ2-1; D gene unclear. CDR3 length: 12 residues. Trimming took off 1 base at V and 10 bases at J, with 9 bases between the two ends. Germline V lookup: CDR1 SGHKS, CDR2 YYEKEE (reference sequence). The CDR3 reads CASSLYVQEQFF. The CDR3 nucleotides are TGTGCCAGCAGCTTGTACGTTCAGGAGCAGTTCTTC.

This clonotype was recorded many times. Within a library made for alpha chains, this beta chain is off target, and its count is uninformative. The J gene is TRBJ2-3, the V gene TRBV6-6; D may be TRBD2 (6 bases). This CDR3 is 12 amino acids long. Per the germline V gene, CDR1 is MNHNY and CDR2 is SVGAGI (reference sequence). Trimming pared 5 bases from V and 10 bases from J, leaving 13 bases between. Here the CDR3 DNA reads TGTGCCAGCAGTCAACGGGGGAGCGCGCAGTATTTT. The encoded protein is CASSQRGSAQYF.

This clonotype was recorded many times. This beta chain represents an off-target read in a library built for alpha chains; its size is of limited meaning. V gene TRBV5-1 combines with J gene TRBJ2-1; 8 nucleotides align to TRBD1. V lost 3 bases to trimming and J lost 3 bases; unmatched junction nucleotides: 5. CDR3 length equals 15 residues. CDR1 SGHRS and CDR2 YFSETQ come from the germline V gene. CDR3 bases: TGCGCCAGCAGCTCCGAGGACAGGGACTACAATGAGCAGTTCTTC. This translates into CASSSEDRDYNEQFF.